Following are 5 T cell receptor beta chains from one sample sequenced in a study of cytomegalovirus exposure and HLA in healthy donors (dated by TCRdb to 2015 to 2018). The method was the immunoSEQ multiplex PCR assay. For the multiplex PCR, a mixture combining 60 forward primers for TCR Vbeta segments and 13 reverse primers for TCR Jbeta segments was used. Sourced from immuneACCESS, this table was stored by TCRdb with only in-frame sequences that have V and J called. A share of the clones is absent; for the studies checked, an unresolved V gene accounts for under half, and the remainder has no known explanation. The sample records 100,000 to 150,000 clones, about 68% of which are singletons. The ten largest clones take up 4% of the sample. The specimen sequenced was PBMCs. The receptors shown here come from a man in his forties in good health and CMV-seropositive.

This rearrangement joins TRBV27 to TRBJ2-7; 11 nucleotides match TRBD1. The CDR3 consists of 16 residues. The germline V gene encodes CDR1 MNHEY and CDR2 SMNVEV (reference sequence). J lost 4 bases, V lost 5 bases, and 10 bases had no gene match. The CDR3 is CASSKIPGQGGYEQYF. The DNA for the CDR3 is TGTGCCAGCAGTAAAATTCCGGGACAGGGGGGATACGAGCAGTACTTC.

The chain joins TRBV6-5 to TRBJ1-4; D unclear. The CDR3 has 14 residues. The germline V gene has CDR1 MNHEY and CDR2 SVGAGI. Trimming removed 7 bases from V and 4 bases from J, with 13 bases in between. CDR3 amino acids: CASNSGKLNEKLFF. DNA for the CDR3: TGTGCCAGCAATTCAGGCAAACTTAATGAAAAACTGTTTTTT.

The chain has TRBV2 and TRBJ2-1; 7 nucleotides align to TRBD2. J gave up 3 bases and V 7 bases, and 9 bases lay outside the gene matches. The V gene's germline CDR1 is SNHLY and CDR2 FYNNEI. This CDR3 has 15 amino acids. The CDR3 region has the DNA TGTGCCAGCAAGGGAGGCGGGAGTGACTACAATGAGCAGTTCTTC. Translation gives CASKGGGSDYNEQFF.

This clone was recorded a few times. The V gene is TRBV9, the J gene TRBJ1-5, with a tentative D call TRBD1 (5 bases). V was clipped by 4 bases and J by 7 bases, with 15 bases between them. Germline V gene sequence: CDR1 SGDLS, CDR2 YYNGEE. This CDR3 is 14 amino acids long. The CDR3 loop is CASSQGAARQPQHF. DNA for the CDR3: TGTGCCAGCAGCCAAGGGGCGGCCAGACAGCCCCAGCATTTT.

A note on this clone: The junction and the germline gene differ at one end; a read error may be behind it. The J gene is TRBJ2-7, the V gene TRBV25-1, with D possibly matching TRBD2 (6 bases). Per the germline V gene, CDR1 is MGHDK and CDR2 is SYGVNS. The CDR3 consists of 13 residues. The CDR3 loop reads CASGETSSYEQYF. The DNA of the CDR3 is TGTGCCAGCGGTGAGACTAGCTCCTACGAGCAGTACTTC.